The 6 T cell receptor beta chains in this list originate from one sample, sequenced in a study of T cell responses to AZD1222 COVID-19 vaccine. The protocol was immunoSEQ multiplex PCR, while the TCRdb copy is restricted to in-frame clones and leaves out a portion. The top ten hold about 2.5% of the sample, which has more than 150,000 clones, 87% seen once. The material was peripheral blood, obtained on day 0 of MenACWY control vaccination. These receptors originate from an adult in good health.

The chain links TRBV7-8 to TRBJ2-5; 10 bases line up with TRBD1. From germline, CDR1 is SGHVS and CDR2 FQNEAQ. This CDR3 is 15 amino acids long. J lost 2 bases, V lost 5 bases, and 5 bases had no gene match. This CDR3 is CASSTPGQGQETQYF. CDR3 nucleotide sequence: TGTGCCAGCAGCACACCGGGACAGGGGCAAGAGACCCAGTACTTC.

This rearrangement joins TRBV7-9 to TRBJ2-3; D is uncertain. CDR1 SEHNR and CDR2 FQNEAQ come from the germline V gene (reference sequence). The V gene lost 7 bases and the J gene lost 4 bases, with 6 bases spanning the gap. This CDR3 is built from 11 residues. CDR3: CASTRADTQYF. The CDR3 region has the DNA TGTGCCAGCACTAGAGCAGATACGCAGTATTTT.

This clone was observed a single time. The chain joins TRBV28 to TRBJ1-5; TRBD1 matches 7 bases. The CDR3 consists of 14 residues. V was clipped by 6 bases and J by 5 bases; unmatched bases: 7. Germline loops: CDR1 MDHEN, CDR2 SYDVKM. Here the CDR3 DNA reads TGTGCCAGCAGCGAGGGCGGGACAGATCAGCCCCAGCATTTT. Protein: CASSEGGTDQPQHF.

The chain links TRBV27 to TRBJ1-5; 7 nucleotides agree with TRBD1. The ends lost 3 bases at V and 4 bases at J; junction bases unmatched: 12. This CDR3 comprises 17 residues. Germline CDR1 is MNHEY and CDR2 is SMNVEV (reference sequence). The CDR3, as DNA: TGTGCCAGCAGTTTCCTACCTCCGGGACAGTCAAATCAGCCCCAGCATTTT. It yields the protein CASSFLPPGQSNQPQHF.

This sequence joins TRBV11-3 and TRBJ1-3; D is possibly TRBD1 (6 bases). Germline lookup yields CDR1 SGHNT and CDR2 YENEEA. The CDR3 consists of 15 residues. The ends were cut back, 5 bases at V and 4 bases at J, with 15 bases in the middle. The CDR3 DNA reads TGTGCCAGCAGCCTAGGGGCAGGGGACGGAAACACCATATATTTT. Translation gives CASSLGAGDGNTIYF. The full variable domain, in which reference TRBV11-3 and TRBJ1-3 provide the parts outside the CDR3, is EAGVVQSPRYKIIEKKQPVAFWCNPISGHNTLYWYLQNLGQGPELLIRYENEEAVDDSQLPKDRFSAERLKGVDSTLKIQPAELGDSAVYLCASSLGAGDGNTIYFGEGSWLTVV.

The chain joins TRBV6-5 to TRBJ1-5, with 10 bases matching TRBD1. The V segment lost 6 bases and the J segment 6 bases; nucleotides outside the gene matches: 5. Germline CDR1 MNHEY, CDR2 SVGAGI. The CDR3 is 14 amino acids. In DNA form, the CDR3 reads TGTGCCAGCAGCGCGACAGGGGGCCTTCAGCCCCAGCATTTT. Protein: CASSATGGLQPQHF.